This T cell receptor beta chain was recorded in a study of cytomegalovirus exposure and HLA in healthy donors. At the level of the study: Within the Caucasian-associated ancestry cluster were roughly 81% of the approximately 400 genotyped donors. Findings and caveats of the study: HLA-A and HLA-B allele assignments for most subjects were reportedly predicted accurately using TCR beta sequences. In a later analysis, at a false discovery rate of 0.05, some 17,000 TCR beta sequences were associated with HLA alleles. An analysis was carried out later, and it reportedly showed fewer N-insertions in an Asian-associated ancestry cluster than the approximately 610-donor mean.

PCR was performed using 60 Vbeta and 13 Jbeta primers. Libraries were prepared by immunoSEQ multiplex PCR; TCRdb keeps only in-frame clonotypes and omits some of them. The repertoire includes about 45,000 clones, around 73% of them detected once, and roughly 3.3% sits in the top ten. This clone is categorized as medium-sized. The antigen remains undetermined. CDR3 length equals 16 residues. Trimming left V 0 bases short and J 1 base short, with 12 bases between. The germline V gene has CDR1 MGHRA and CDR2 YSYEKL. The chain couples TRBV4-1 to TRBJ1-1, with D hard to call. The specimen was PBMCs. This clonotype originated in a woman aged 25 to 39 in good health and CMV-seronegative. This CDR3 reads CASSQDLRLPNTEAFF. CDR3 nucleotide sequence: TGCGCCAGCAGCCAAGATCTGAGGCTTCCGAACACTGAAGCTTTCTTT.